This T cell receptor (beta chain) is drawn from a study of cytomegalovirus exposure and HLA in healthy donors (dated by TCRdb to about 2017). For context, the study as a whole: According to a later analysis, the roughly 130 validation repertoires were produced on the same platform as the approximately 690 repertoires of the first cohort. The study was designed to test whether signatures of past pathogen exposure could be identified by cataloging public T cell receptors. A separate validation cohort of roughly 120 different subjects was used in addition to the approximately 700-subject first cohort. High-throughput TCR immunosequencing, statistical association of individual TCRs with disease status, and machine learning were combined to predict cytomegalovirus infection status.

The donors were included in the validation cohort of over a hundred subjects, a group kept apart from the approximately 700-subject first cohort. Overall results and qualifications from the work: In a later analysis, TCRs clustered in the first cohort were found to also tend to co-occur in the 130 or so validation repertoires, with roughly 93% of cluster scores above 0. A few of the identified cytomegalovirus-associated TCR beta chains were confirmed in vitro to be specific for cytomegalovirus antigens. Most TCR sequences were observed very rarely across donors, whereas some public TCRs were present in many individuals. It was suggested by the authors that the approach could potentially be generalized to other disease states and immunological phenotypes. Cytomegalovirus status was reported to be diagnosed by the classifier with high specificity and sensitivity in both the original and validation cohorts. A later analysis had no HLA typing for the validation cohort, so co-occurrence there was scored across all 120 or so repertoires. In the study, around 150 TCR beta chains were listed as associated with cytomegalovirus.

Concerning this clone itself: Its antigen is currently not known. Base qualities are not recorded, but no much larger clone differs from it by a single base.

The germline V gene (reference sequence) supplies CDR1 MNHNY and CDR2 SVGAGI. Cut back by 6 bases and 6 bases, the V and J ends lie 17 bases apart. The CDR3 holds 15 amino acids from the cysteine to the phenylalanine. Only the CDR3 part of the read is kept: 45 bases, read in frame from the first base. The library was made by the immunoSEQ multiplex PCR assay. The authors' analysis ran thus. To diagnose cytomegalovirus status from the catalog of TCR beta chain sequences, a statistical classification framework was built. The immuneACCESS repertoire file appears here via TCRdb, limited to in-frame rearrangements. These files lack a portion of the clones; in checked studies, under half of the deficit traces to unresolved V genes, and the cause of the others is not known. V and J calls plus clone size are reproduced from that table; the DNA served to infer D and trimming. The sample table holds 55,000 to 70,000 clones, of which 91% were seen once. The ten largest make up around 2.2% of the sample.

This sequence originates from a woman aged 30 to 39 in good health and CMV-seronegative. Sequencing was carried out using PBMCs. The chain is assembled from TRBV6-6 and TRBJ2-2; 5 matching bases give a weak D call of TRBD1. The CDR3 amino acid sequence is: CASRDTGTLAGELFF. The bases are TGTGCCAGCAGGGACACTGGAACCCTTGCCGGGGAGCTGTTTTTT.